This T cell receptor beta chain was sequenced in a study of early T cells in non-severe SARS-CoV-2 infection. General study findings and limits: Private and CD4 specificities were missed by VDJdb matching, which favored anti-spike CD8 responses.

The ends were cut back, 3 bases at V and 1 base at J, with 8 bases in the middle. The CDR3 runs 14 residues. Germline V gene data show CDR1 as SGHTA and CDR2 as FQGNSA. Unique molecular identifier tags were affixed to discrete cDNA molecules. TCRdb called the 5' RACE reads again in MiXCR, with one record for every CDR3 protein. The data hold around 71,000 distinct CDR3 sequences, with 10% observed a single time. This clonotype was seen more than once but under ten times. Its target is unknown. The sequence was collected from an adult who was a healthcare worker with PCR-confirmed SARS-CoV-2 infection or an uninfected control (not recorded which). The V gene is TRBV7-2, the J gene TRBJ2-3; possible D gene TRBD1, 5 bases. Specimen: whole blood, collected at baseline. The CDR3: CASSFGRGTDTQYF. The CDR3 bases are TGTGCCAGCAGCTTCGGCAGGGGCACAGATACGCAGTATTTT.